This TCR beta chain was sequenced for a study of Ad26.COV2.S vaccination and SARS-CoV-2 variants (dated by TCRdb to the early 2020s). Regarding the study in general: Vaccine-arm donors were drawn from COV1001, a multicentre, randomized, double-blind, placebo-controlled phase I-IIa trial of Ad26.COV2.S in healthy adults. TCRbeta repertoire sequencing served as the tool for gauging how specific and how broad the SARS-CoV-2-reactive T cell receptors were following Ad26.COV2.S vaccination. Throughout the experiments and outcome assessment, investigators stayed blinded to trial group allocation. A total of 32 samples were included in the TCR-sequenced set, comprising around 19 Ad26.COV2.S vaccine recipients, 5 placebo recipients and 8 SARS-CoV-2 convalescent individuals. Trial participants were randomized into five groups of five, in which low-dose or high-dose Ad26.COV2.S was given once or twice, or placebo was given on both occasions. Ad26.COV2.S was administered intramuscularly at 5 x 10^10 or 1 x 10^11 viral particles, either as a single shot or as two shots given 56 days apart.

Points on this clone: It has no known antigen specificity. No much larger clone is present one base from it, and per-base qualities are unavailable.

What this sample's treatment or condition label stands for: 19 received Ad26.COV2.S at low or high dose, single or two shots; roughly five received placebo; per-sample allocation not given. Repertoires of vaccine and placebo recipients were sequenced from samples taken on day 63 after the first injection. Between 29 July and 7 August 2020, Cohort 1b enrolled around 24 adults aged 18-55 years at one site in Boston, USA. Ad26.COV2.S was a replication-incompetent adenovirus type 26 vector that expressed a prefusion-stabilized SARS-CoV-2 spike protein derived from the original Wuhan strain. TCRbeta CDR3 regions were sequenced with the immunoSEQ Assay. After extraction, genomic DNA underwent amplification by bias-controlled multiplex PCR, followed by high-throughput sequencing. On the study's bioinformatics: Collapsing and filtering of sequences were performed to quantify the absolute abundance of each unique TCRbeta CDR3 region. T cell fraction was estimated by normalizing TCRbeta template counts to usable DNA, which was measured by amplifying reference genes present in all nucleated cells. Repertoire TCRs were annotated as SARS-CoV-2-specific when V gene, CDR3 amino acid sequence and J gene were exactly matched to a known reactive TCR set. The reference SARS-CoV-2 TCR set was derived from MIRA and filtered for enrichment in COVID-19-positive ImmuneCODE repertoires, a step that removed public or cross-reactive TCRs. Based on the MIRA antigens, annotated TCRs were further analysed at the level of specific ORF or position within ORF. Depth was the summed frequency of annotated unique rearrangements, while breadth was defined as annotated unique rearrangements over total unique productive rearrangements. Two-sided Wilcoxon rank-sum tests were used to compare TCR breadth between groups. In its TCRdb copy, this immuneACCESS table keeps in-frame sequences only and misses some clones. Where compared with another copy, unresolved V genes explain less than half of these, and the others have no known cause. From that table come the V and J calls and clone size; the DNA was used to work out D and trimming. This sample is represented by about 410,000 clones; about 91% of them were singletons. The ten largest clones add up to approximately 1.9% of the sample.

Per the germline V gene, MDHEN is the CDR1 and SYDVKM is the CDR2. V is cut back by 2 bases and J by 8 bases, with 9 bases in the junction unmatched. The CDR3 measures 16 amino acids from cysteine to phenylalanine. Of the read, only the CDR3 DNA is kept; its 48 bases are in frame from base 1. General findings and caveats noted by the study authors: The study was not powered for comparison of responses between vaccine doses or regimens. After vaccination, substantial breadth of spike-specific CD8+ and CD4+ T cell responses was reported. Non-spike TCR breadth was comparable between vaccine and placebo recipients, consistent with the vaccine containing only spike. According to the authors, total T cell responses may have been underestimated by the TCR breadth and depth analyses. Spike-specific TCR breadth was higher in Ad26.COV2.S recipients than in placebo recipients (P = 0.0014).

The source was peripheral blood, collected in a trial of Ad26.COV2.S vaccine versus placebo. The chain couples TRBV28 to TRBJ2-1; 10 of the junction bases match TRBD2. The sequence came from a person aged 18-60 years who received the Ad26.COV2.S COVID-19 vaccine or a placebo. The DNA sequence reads TGTGCCAGCAGTTTAGCTAGCGGGAGCCAGAGGTATGAGCAGTTCTTC. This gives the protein CASSLASGSQRYEQFF.